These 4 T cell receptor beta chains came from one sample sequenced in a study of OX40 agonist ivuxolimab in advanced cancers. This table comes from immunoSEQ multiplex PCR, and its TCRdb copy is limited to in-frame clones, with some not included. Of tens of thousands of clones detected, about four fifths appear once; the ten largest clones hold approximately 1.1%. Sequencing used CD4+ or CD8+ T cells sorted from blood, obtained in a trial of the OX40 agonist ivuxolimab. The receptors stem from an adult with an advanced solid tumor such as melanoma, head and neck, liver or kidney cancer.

CDR3 DNA: TGTGCCAGCAGCTTAGCCCCTACCTTGGGAACCGGGGAGCTGTTTTTT. It is translated as CASSLAPTLGTGELFF. The J gene is TRBJ2-2, the V gene TRBV7-8; D call uncertain. The germline V and J ends were trimmed by 0 bases and 5 bases, with 13 bases remaining between them. Germline CDR1 reads SGHVS; CDR2 reads FQNEAQ. This CDR3 region has 16 residues. The whole variable domain, remainder taken from reference TRBV7-8 and TRBJ2-2, is GAGVSQSPRYKVAKRGQDVALRCDPISGHVSLFWYQQALGQGPEFLTYFQNEAQLDKSGLPSDRFFAERPEGSVSTLKIQRTQQEDSAVYLCASSLAPTLGTGELFFGEGSRLTVL.

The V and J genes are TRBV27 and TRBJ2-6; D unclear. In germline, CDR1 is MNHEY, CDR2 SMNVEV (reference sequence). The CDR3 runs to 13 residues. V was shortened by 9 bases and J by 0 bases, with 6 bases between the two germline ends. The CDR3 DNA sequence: TGTGCCAGTTCAATCTCTGGGGCCAACGTCCTGACTTTC. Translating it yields CASSISGANVLTF.

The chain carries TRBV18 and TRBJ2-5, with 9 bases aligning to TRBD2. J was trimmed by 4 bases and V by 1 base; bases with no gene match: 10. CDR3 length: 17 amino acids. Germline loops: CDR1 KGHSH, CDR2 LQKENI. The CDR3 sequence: CASSPRLMAGGPETQYF. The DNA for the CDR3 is TGTGCCAGCTCACCACGGCTCATGGCGGGGGGGCCAGAGACCCAGTACTTC.

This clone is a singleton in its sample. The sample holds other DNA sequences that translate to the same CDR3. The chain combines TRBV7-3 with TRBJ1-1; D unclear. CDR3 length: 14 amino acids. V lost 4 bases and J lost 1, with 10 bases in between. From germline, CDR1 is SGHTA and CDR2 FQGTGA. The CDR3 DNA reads TGTGCCAGCAGCTCGACGGGTGGGAACACTGAAGCTTTCTTT. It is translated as CASSSTGGNTEAFF.